This T cell receptor beta chain derives from a study of chemoradiotherapy in HPV16-positive cancers. Method: immunoSEQ multiplex PCR; TCRdb's copy keeps in-frame clones and lacks some. The data show some 31,000 clones, roughly nine tenths seen once. The CDR3 totals 13 residues. From germline, CDR1 is GTSNPN and CDR2 SVGIG (reference sequence). Unmatched junction bases numbered 8, after V lost 5 bases and J lost 5 bases. The sequencing here drew on blood, taken from a patient who underwent chemoradiotherapy. V usage is TRBV30 and J usage is TRBJ2-7, with 8 nucleotides matching TRBD1. This sequence was found in a human donor with HPV-associated anogenital cancer. This chain's CDR3 is CAWGRQGLDEQYF. As DNA, the CDR3 is TGTGCCTGGGGCCGACAGGGGCTAGACGAGCAGTACTTC.